There are a few counts of the clone carrying this T cell receptor beta chain. This sample is part of a study of blood T cell repertoires in COVID-19. Overall study: Acute and convalescent COVID-19 specimens originated in the United States, Italy and Spain. From T cells, B-cell-depleted T cells, or PBMCs came the material, which was cDNA or gDNA.

Authors' processing steps: From reference gene primer amplification, estimates of nucleated cell counts were derived. Clones were read by immunoSEQ multiplex PCR, and TCRdb kept only the in-frame ones, dropping some. That table is the source of V, J and clone size, and D and trimming were worked out from the DNA. The profile covers under 300,000 clones, with around 86% appearing a single time and 3% taken by the ten largest. The CDR3 extends over 15 amino acids. The V and J ends lost 5 bases and 12 bases, in that order; junction bases with no gene match: 13. CDR1 SGHTA and CDR2 FQGNSA come from the germline V gene.

The V gene is TRBV7-2, the J gene TRBJ1-6; 7 bases map to TRBD1. This TCR was sampled from a young woman with active or convalescent COVID-19. Sequenced sample: peripheral blood. In DNA form, the CDR3 reads TGTGCCAGCAGCCCCAGACAGGGTAAAGGTGGACCCCTCCACTTT. Amino acids: CASSPRQGKGGPLHF.